This T cell receptor beta chain was found in a study of cytomegalovirus exposure and HLA in healthy donors. Findings of the study overall: A later analysis, which compared TCR beta chains of equal frequency, found the HLA-associated ones more clonally expanded.

CDR3 size: 16 residues. Germline values: CDR1 MNHEY, CDR2 SVGAGI. V was trimmed by 4 bases and J by 2 bases, leaving 16 bases between them. Primers: 60 Vbeta forward and 13 Jbeta reverse. The assay was immunoSEQ multiplex PCR, and TCRdb's table has in-frame clones only and misses some. Among some 200,000 clones listed, 75% to 85% were seen once. This clone was detected only once. Its target is unknown. The chain links TRBV6-5 to TRBJ2-3, with D unclear. Sequencing input: PBMCs. The clonotype was recovered from a girl aged 5-17 years in good health and CMV-seronegative. The CDR3 DNA reads TGTGCCAGCAGTTCAGACCCCAGGATCTCCACAGATACGCAGTATTTT. Encoded protein: CASSSDPRISTDTQYF.